The entry below describes one TCR beta chain. No cognate antigen has been identified for it. Base qualities are missing; no much larger clone stands one base away. The germline V gene provides CDR1 MNHNS and CDR2 SASEGT. The CDR3 covers 13 residues, taking in both the cysteine and the phenylalanine. The sequence is cut down to CDR3 DNA, 39 bases in frame from base 1. V lost 3 bases and J lost 11 bases; the stretch between them is 16 bases long. The collaborating institutions used their own protocols to collect whole blood in K2EDTA tubes. Collaborator samples were shipped for TCRbeta analysis as frozen whole blood, isolated PBMCs, or DNA extracted from either sample type. This entry is derived from a study of blood T cell repertoires in COVID-19 (dated by TCRdb to 2019 to 2021). As for the study more broadly: Samples from collaborators originated in the United States, Italy and Spain and spanned both the acute and convalescent phases of COVID-19. The samples were drawn from the first 160 participants of the ongoing ImmuneRACE study and from some 1,300 subjects provided by 6 global collaborators. The repertoires were made available in a free public database intended to serve as a resource for research on the immune response to SARS-CoV-2. The prospective study material was composed of cDNA or gDNA derived from T cells, B-cell-depleted T cells, or PBMCs. The dataset comprised deeply sampled blood TCRbeta repertoires from subjects exposed to, actively infected with, or recovered from COVID-19. Sample metadata almost always included a de-identified subject ID, COVID-19 status, age in years and sex. Where available, HLA class I and class II types were taken from metadata supplied by the sample provider and were not determined by assay-based typing.

Broad study findings and their caveats: The amount of clinical and demographic metadata varied by source and participant and was provided uncurated.

TCRbeta CDR3 regions were amplified from genomic DNA using the immunoSEQ Assay, a bias-controlled multiplex PCR. As for how the authors treated the data: The number of nucleated cells in each sample was estimated by amplification of reference gene primers within the assay. To quantify the absolute abundance of each unique TCRbeta CDR3 rearrangement, sequence reads were collapsed and filtered. Productive Simpson clonality was computed per sample as the square root of Simpson's diversity index over productive rearrangements. The clones in this table, taken by TCRdb from immuneACCESS, are in-frame only. Not every clone is retained; where verified, under half of the shortfall comes from an unresolved V gene, and the cause of the rest is unknown. V and J calls plus clone size are reproduced from that table; the DNA served to infer D and trimming. The sample contains 55,000 to 95,000 clones, roughly 76% of them found a single time. The top ten constitute 20% to 25% of the sample.

The chain joins TRBV6-1 to TRBJ1-1, with no reliable assignment of the D segment. The sequence was obtained from a woman in her sixties or seventies with acute or convalescent COVID-19. Sequenced sample: peripheral blood. The nucleotide sequence is TGTGCCAGCAGTGAGGGCAGCCGTACGGTGGCTTTCTTT. Translated, it reads CASSEGSRTVAFF.